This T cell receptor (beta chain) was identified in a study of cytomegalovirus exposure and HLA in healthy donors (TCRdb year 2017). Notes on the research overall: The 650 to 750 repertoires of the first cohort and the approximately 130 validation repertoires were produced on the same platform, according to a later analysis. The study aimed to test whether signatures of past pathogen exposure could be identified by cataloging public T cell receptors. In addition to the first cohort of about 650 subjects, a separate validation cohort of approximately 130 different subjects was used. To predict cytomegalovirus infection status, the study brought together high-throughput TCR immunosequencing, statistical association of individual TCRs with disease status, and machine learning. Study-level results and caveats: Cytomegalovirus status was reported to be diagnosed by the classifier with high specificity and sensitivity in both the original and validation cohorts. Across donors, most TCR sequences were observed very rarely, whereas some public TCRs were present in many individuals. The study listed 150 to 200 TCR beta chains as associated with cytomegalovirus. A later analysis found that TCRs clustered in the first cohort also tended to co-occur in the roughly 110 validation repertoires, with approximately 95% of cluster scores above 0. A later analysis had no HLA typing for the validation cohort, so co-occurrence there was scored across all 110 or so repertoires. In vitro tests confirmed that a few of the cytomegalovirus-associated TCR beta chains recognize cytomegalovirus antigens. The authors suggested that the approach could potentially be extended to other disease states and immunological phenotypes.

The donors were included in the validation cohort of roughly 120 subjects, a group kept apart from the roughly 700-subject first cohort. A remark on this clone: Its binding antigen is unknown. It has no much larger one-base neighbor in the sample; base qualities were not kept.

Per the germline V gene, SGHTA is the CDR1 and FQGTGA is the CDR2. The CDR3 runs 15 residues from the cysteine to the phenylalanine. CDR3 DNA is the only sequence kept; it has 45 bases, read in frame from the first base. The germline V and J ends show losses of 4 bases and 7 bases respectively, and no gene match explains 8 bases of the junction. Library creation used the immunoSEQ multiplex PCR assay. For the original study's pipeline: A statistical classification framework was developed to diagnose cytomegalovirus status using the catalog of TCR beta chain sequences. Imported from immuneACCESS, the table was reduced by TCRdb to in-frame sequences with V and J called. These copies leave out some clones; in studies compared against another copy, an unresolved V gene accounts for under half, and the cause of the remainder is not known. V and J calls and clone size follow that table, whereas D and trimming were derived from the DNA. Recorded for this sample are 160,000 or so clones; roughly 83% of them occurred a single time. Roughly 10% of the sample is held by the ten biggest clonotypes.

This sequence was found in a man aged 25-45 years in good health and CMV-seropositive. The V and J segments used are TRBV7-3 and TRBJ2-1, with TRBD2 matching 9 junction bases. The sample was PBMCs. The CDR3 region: CASSYGIAGENEQFF. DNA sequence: TGTGCCAGCAGCTACGGGATAGCGGGGGAGAATGAGCAGTTCTTC.